A selection of T cell receptor beta chains follows, all from one sample in a study of cytomegalovirus exposure and HLA in healthy donors. Repertoires were generated with immunoSEQ multiplex PCR, while TCRdb's copy carries only in-frame clones and drops some. Counted here are tens of thousands of clones, roughly four fifths occurring once; the ten biggest clones make up over 6%. Sequencing was performed on PBMCs. These TCRs come from a man aged 50 to 60 in good health and CMV-seronegative. Both conserved end residues are part of each CDR3.

V gene: TRBV6-5; CDR3 protein: CASSVQGLGYGYTF
V gene: TRBV2; CDR3 protein: CASSLIPDRADNEQFF
V gene: TRBV2; CDR3 protein: CASSRDLWGNEQYF
V gene: TRBV19; CDR3 protein: CASSIDLPVTNQPQHF
V gene: TRBV10-3; CDR3 protein: CAISDRDSQPQHF
V gene: TRBV5-1; CDR3 protein: CASSLKGGRAQPQHF
V gene: TRBV28; CDR3 protein: CASSLGTSISQETQYF
V gene: TRBV7-9; CDR3 protein: CASSRLTSSPTGELFF
V gene: TRBV4-2; CDR3 protein: CASSRFMANTEAFF
V gene: TRBV10-3; CDR3 protein: CAISESRTEKKANQPQHF
V gene: TRBV6-1; CDR3 protein: CASSRDRGANTQYF
V gene: TRBV28; CDR3 protein: CASITGTDYGYTF
V gene: TRBV30; CDR3 protein: CAWSQGNTEAFF
V gene: TRBV6-1; CDR3 protein: CASSLTGELFF
V gene: TRBV28; CDR3 protein: CASRTLEKLFF
V gene: TRBV5-1; CDR3 protein: CASSLEGVSGANVLTF
V gene: TRBV6-5; CDR3 protein: CASSYSDPRGGNEQFF
V gene: TRBV11-2; CDR3 protein: CASSLGGLGTEAFF
V gene: TRBV6-6; CDR3 protein: CASSYKTGTLAYEQYF
V gene: TRBV7-8; CDR3 protein: CASRRGTSGSYEQYF
V gene: TRBV11-2; CDR3 protein: CASSLDLSVVGVETQYF
V gene: TRBV6-1; CDR3 protein: CASSALSGTGGGNEQFF
V gene: TRBV27; CDR3 protein: CASSLEPNQPQHF
V gene: TRBV27; CDR3 protein: CASSSLGTGNTEAFF
V gene: TRBV4-3; CDR3 protein: CASSPTGGSNEKLFF
V gene: TRBV29-1; CDR3 protein: CSVEVLRYTTYEQYF
V gene: TRBV19; CDR3 protein: CASQNAGLGNQPQHF